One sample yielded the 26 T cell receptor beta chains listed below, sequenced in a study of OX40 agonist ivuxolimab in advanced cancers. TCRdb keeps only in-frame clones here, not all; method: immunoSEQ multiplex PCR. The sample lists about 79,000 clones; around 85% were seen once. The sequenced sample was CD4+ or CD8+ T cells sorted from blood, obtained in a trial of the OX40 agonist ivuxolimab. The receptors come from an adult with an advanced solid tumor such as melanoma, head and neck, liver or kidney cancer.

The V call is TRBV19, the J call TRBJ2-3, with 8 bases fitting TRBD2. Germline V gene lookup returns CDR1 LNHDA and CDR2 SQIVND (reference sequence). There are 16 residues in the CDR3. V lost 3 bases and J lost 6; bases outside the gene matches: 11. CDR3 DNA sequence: TGTGCCAGTAGTATCGGGACTAGATGGGAACTCGATACGCAGTATTTT. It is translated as CASSIGTRWELDTQYF.

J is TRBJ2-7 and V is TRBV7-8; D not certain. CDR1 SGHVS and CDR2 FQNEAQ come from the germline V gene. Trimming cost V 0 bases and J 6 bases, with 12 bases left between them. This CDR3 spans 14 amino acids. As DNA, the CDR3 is TGTGCCAGCAGCTTAGCCCTAGGGCGCAGCGAGCAGTACTTC. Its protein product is CASSLALGRSEQYF.

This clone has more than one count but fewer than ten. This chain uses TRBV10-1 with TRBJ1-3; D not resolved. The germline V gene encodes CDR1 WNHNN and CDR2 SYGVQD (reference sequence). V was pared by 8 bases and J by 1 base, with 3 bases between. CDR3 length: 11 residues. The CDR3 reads CASGSGNTIYF. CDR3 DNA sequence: TGCGCCAGCGGTTCTGGAAACACCATATATTTT.

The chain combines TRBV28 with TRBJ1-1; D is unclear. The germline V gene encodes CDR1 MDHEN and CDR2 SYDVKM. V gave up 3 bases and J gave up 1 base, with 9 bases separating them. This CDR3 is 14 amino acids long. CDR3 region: CASSFRPGNTEAFF. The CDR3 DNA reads TGTGCCAGCAGTTTTCGACCTGGGAACACTGAAGCTTTCTTT.

In nucleotides, the CDR3 is TGTGCCAGCAGCCCTCCGGGACAGGCTCTCGAGCAGTACTTC. It yields the protein CASSPPGQALEQYF. J is TRBJ2-7 and V is TRBV27; 8 bases map to TRBD1. The CDR3 is 14 residues long. Germline V gene data show CDR1 as MNHEY and CDR2 as SMNVEV (reference sequence). Trimming cost V 6 bases and J 6 bases; bases outside gene matches: 10.

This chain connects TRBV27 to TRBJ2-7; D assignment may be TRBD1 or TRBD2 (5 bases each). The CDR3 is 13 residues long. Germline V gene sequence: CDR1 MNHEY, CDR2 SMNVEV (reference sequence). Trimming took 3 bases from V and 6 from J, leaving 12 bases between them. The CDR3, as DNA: TGTGCCAGCAGTTTTGGCTGGGGGAGCGAGCAGTACTTC. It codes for CASSFGWGSEQYF.

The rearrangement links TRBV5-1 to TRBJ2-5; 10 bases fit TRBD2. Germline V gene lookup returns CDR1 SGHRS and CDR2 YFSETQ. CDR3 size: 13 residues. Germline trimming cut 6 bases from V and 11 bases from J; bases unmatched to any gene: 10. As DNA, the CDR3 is TGCGCCAGCACCACTAGCGGGATGGAAGAGCAGTACTTC. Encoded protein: CASTTSGMEEQYF.

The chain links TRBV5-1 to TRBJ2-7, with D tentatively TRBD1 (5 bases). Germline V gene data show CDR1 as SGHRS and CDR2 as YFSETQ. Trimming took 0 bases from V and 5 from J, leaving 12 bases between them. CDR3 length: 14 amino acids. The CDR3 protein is CASSLAAGKHEQYF. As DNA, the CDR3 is TGCGCCAGCAGCTTGGCCGCAGGGAAACACGAGCAGTACTTC.

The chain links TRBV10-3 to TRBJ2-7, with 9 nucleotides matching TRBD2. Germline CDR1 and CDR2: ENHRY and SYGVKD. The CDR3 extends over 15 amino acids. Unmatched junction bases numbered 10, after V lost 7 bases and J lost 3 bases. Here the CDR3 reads CAITDASGTYYEQYF. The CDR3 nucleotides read TGTGCCATCACCGACGCTAGCGGGACCTACTACGAGCAGTACTTC.

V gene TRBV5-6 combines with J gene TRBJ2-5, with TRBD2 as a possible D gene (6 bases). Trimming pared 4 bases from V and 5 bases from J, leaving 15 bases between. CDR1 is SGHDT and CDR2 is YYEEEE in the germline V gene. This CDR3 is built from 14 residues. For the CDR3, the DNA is TGTGCCAGCAGCCCCTTTGGGGAGGACGAGACCCAGTACTTC. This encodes CASSPFGEDETQYF.

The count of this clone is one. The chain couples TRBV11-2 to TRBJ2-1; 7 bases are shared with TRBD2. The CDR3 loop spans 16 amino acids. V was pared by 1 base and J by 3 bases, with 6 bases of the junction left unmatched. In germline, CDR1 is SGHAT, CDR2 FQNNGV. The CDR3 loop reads CASSLGVQRGYNEQFF. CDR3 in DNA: TGTGCCAGCAGCTTAGGAGTCCAGCGGGGCTACAATGAGCAGTTCTTC.

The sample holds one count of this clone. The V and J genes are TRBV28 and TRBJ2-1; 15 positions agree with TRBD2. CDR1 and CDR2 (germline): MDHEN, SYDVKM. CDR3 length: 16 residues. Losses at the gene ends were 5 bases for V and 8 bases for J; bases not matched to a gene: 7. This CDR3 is CASSRGLAGGFDEQFF. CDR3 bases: TGTGCCAGCAGTCGCGGACTAGCGGGAGGGTTCGATGAGCAGTTCTTC. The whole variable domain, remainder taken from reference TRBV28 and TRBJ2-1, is DVKVTQSSRYLVKRTGEKVFLECVQDMDHENMFWYRQDPGLGLRLIYFSYDVKMKEKGDIPEGYSVSREKKERFSLILESASTNQTSMYLCASSRGLAGGFDEQFFGPGTRLTVL.

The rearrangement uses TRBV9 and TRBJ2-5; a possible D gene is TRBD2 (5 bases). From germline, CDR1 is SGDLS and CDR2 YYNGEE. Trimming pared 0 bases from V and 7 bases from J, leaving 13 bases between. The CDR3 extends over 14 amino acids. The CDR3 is CASSVAPSGRTQYF. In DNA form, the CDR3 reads TGTGCCAGCAGCGTAGCTCCCAGCGGACGGACCCAGTACTTC.

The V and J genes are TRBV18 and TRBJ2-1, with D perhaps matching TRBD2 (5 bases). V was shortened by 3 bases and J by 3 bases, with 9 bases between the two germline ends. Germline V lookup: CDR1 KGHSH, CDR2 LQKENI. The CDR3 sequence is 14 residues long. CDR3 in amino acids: CASSPAGLYNEQFF. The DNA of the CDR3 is TGTGCCAGCTCACCGGCAGGACTCTACAATGAGCAGTTCTTC.

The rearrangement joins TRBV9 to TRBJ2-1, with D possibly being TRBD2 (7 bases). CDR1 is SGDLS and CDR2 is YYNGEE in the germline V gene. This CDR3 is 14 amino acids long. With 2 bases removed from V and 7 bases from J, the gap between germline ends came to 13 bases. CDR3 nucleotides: TGTGCCAGCAGCGTGGCGGGGGCCGGGAATGAGCAGTTCTTC. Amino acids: CASSVAGAGNEQFF.

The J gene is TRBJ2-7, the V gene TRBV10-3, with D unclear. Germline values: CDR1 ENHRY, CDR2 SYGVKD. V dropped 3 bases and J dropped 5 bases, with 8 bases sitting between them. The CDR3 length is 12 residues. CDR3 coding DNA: TGTGCCATCAGTGAAGGGCAGGACGAGCAGTACTTC. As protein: CAISEGQDEQYF.

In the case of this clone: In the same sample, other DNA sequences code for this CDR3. This CDR3 reads CASSSGTANTEAFF. For the CDR3, the DNA is TGTGCCAGCAGTTCGGGGACGGCGAACACTGAAGCTTTCTTT. The chain employs TRBV28 and TRBJ1-1; a possible D gene is TRBD1 (5 bases). V was cut by 4 bases and J by 1 base, with 10 bases left in between. Germline assignment: CDR1 MDHEN and CDR2 SYDVKM. CDR3 size: 14 residues. Full variable domain (missing parts from reference TRBV28 and TRBJ1-1): DVKVTQSSRYLVKRTGEKVFLECVQDMDHENMFWYRQDPGLGLRLIYFSYDVKMKEKGDIPEGYSVSREKKERFSLILESASTNQTSMYLCASSSGTANTEAFFGQGTRLTVV.

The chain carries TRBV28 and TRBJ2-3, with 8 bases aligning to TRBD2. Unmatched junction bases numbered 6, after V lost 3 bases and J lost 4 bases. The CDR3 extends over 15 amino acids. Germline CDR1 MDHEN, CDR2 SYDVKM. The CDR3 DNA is TGTGCCAGCAGTTTTACAGCGGGAGCAGCAGATACGCAGTATTTT. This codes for CASSFTAGAADTQYF.

The CDR3 loop reads CASSQLGLAVEQFF. CDR3 in DNA: TGCGCCAGCAGCCAACTTGGACTAGCGGTTGAGCAGTTCTTC. The chain is built from TRBV4-1 and TRBJ2-1; 10 positions match TRBD2. V lost 2 bases and J lost 9; bases outside the gene matches: 4. Germline V gives CDR1 MGHRA, CDR2 YSYEKL. The CDR3 runs 14 residues.

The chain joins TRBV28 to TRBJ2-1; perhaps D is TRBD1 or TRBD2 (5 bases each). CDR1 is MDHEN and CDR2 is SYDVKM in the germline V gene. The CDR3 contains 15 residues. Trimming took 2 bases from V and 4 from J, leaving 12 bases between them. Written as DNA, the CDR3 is TGTGCCAGCAGTTTAGGGGACCGCCGATACAATGAGCAGTTCTTC. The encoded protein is CASSLGDRRYNEQFF. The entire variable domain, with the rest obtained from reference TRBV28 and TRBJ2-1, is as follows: DVKVTQSSRYLVKRTGEKVFLECVQDMDHENMFWYRQDPGLGLRLIYFSYDVKMKEKGDIPEGYSVSREKKERFSLILESASTNQTSMYLCASSLGDRRYNEQFFGPGTRLTVL.

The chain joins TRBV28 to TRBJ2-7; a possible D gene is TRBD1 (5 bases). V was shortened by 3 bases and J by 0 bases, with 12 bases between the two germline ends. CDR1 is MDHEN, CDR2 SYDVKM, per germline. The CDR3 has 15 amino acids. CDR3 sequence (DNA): TGTGCCAGCAGTTTGGGCAGGGTGACCTCCTACGAGCAGTACTTC. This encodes CASSLGRVTSYEQYF.

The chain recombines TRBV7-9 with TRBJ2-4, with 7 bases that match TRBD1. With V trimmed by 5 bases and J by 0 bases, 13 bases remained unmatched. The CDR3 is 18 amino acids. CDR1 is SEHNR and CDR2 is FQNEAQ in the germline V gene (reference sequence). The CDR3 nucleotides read TGTGCCAGCAGCCCCCGACAGGGTCCCAGGCCAGCCAAAAACATTCAGTACTTC. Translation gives CASSPRQGPRPAKNIQYF.

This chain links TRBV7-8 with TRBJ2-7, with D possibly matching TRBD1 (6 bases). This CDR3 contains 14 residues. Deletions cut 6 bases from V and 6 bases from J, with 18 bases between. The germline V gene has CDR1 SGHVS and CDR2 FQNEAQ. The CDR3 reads CASRRIGQTFEQYF. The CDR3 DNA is TGTGCCAGCAGAAGGATTGGACAGACCTTCGAGCAGTACTTC.

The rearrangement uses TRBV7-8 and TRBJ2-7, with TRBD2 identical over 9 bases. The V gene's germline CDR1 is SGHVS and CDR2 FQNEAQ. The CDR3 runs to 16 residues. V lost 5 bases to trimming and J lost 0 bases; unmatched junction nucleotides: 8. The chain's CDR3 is CASSGRLAAPSYEQYF. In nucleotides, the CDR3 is TGTGCCAGCAGCGGAAGACTAGCGGCCCCCTCCTACGAGCAGTACTTC.

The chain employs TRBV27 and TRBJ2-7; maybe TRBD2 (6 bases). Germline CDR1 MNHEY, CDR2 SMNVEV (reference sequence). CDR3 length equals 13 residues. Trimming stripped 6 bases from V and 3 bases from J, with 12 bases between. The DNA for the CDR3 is TGTGCCAGCAGGAGTCTAGCGCTCTACGAGCAGTACTTC. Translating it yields CASRSLALYEQYF.

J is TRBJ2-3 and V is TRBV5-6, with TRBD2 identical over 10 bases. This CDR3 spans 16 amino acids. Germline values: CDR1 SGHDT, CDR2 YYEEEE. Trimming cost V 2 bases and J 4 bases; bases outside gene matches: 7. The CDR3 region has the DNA TGTGCCAGCAGCTTACTAACTAGCGGGACTCCAGATACGCAGTATTTT. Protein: CASSLLTSGTPDTQYF.